Detailed here is one TCR beta chain. Using immunoSEQ multiplex PCR, the repertoire was profiled, and TCRdb retains in-frame clones only, with some absent. The sample has about 37,000 clones; 88% are singletons. The data were obtained in a study of blood T cell repertoires in COVID-19. CDR3 size: 17 residues. The trim removed 3 bases at V and 3 bases at J, leaving 10 bases unmatched. Germline CDR1 MNHNS, CDR2 SASEGT. The clonotype was recovered from a human donor in a cohort sampled during active COVID-19. The chain couples TRBV6-1 to TRBJ2-5; TRBD2 aligns across 10 bases. The material sequenced was peripheral blood. In nucleotides, the CDR3 is TGTGCCAGCAGTGACGGTCCGGGACTAGCGTCCGAAGAGACCCAGTACTTC. Its translation is CASSDGPGLASEETQYF.